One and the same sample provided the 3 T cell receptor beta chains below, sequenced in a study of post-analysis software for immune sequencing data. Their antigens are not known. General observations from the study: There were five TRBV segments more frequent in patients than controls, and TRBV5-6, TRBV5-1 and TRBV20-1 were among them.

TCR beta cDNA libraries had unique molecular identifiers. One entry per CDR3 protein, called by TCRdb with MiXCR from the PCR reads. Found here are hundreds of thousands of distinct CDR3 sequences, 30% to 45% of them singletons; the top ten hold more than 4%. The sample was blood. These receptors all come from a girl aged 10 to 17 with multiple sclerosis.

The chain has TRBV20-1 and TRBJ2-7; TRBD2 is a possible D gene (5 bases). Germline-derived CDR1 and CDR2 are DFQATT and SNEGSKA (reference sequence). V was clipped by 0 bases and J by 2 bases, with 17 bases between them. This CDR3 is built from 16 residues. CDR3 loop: CSARDTGTRPPYEQYF. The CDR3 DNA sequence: TGCAGTGCTAGAGATACGGGAACCAGGCCCCCCTACGAGCAGTACTTC.

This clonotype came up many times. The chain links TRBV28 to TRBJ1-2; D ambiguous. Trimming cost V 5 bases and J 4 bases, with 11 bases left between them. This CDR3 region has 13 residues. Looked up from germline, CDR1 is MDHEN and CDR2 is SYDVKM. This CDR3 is CASSREPTYGYTF. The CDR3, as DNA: TGTGCCAGCAGTAGGGAGCCCACCTATGGCTACACCTTC.

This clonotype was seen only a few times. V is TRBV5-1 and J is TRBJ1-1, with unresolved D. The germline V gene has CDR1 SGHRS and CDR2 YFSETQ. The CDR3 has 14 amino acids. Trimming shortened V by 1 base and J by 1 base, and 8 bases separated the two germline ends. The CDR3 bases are TGCGCCAGCAGCTTGAAACTACAGAACACTGAAGCTTTCTTT. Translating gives CASSLKLQNTEAFF.